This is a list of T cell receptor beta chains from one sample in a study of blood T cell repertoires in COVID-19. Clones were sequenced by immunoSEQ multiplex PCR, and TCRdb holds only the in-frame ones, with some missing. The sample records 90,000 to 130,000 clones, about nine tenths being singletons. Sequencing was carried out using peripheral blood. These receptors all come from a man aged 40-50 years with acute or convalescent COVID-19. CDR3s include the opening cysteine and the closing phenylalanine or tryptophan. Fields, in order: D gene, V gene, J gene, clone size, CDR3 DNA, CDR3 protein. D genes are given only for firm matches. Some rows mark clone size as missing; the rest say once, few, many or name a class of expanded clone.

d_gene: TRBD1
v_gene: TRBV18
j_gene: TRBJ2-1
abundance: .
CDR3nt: TGTGCCAGCCGATTTGGACAGGGGGCTGTCGATGAGCAGTTCTTC
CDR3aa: CASRFGQGAVDEQFF

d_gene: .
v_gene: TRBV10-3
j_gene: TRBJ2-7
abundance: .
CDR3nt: TGTGCCATCAGTGAGGGGCAAACCTACGAGCAGTACTTC
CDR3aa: CAISEGQTYEQYF

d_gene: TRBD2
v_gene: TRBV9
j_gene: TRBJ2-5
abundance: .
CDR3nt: TGTGCCAGCAGCGTAGACGGGACTAGTCAAGAGACCCAGTACTTC
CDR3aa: CASSVDGTSQETQYF

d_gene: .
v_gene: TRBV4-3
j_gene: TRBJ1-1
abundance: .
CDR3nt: TGCGCCAGCAGCCAGACGGGGGTCCGCACTGAAGCTTTCTTT
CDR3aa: CASSQTGVRTEAFF

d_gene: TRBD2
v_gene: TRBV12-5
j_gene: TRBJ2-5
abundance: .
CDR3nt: TGTGCTAGTGGCTTAGAGGGACTAGCGGGGGTAGAGACCCAGTACTTC
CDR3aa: CASGLEGLAGVETQYF

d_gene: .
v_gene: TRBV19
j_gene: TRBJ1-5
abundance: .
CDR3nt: TGTGCCAGTAGTATAGATCGGGAATTAAATCAGCCCCAGCATTTT
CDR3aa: CASSIDRELNQPQHF

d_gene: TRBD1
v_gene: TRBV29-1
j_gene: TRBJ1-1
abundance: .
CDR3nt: TGCAGCGTCCGTACAGGGGGCAACACTGAAGCTTTCTTT
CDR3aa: CSVRTGGNTEAFF

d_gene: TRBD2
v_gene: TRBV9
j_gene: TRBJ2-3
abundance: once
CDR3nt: TGTGCCAGCAGCCCTCAACCCCTAGCGGGGGGGGGAGATACGCAGTATTTT
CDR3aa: CASSPQPLAGGGDTQYF

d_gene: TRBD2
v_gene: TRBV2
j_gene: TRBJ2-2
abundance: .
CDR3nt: TGTGCCAGCAGTGGGGGGAGCGGGGCGAACACCGGGGAGCTGTTTTTT
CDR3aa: CASSGGSGANTGELFF

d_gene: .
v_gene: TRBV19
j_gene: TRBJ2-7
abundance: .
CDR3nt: TGTGCCAGTAGTATTACCCCACAGGATGGCGAGCAGTACTTC
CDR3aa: CASSITPQDGEQYF

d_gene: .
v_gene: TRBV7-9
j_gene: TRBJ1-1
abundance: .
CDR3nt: TGTGCCAGCAGCGCAGACCGCAGACGCCTAGATGTGACTGAAGCTTTCTTT
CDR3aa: CASSADRRRLDVTEAFF